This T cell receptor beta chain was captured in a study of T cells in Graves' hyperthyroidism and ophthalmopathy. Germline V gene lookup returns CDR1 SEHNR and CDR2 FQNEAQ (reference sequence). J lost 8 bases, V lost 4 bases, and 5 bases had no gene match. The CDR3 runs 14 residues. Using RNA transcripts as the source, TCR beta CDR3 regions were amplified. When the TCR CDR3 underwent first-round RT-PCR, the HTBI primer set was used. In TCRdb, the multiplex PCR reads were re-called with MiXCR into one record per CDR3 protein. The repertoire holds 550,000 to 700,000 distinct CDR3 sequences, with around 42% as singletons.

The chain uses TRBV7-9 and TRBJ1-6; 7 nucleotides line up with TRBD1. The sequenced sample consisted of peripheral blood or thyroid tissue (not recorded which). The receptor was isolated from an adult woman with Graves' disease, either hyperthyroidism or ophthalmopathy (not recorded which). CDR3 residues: CASSSRQGYSPLHF. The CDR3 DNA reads TGTGCCAGCAGCTCACGACAGGGCTATTCACCCCTCCACTTT.